Given below is one TCR beta chain in context. This specimen comes from a study of shared clonotypes between healthy human individuals. The naive CD8 fraction comprised CD45RO-negative cells positively selected for CCR7 and excluded terminally differentiated effector memory CD45RA+ cells. V lost 3 bases and J lost 7, with 22 bases in between. The length of the CDR3 is 16 residues. The germline V gene has CDR1 LNHDA and CDR2 SQIVND (reference sequence). The data were produced by immunoSEQ multiplex PCR, yet TCRdb's version contains in-frame clones alone and is incomplete. The sample includes 600,000 or so clones, roughly 98% of them seen just once.

This sequence originates from a man younger than 40 in good health. The chain has TRBV19 and TRBJ2-7; either TRBD1 or TRBD2 may supply D (5 bases each). Sequencing was done on a sample of naive CD8+ T cells sorted from blood. CDR3 DNA sequence: TGTGCCAGTAGTATTAATGGGCAGGGTGGACTTGGAGAGCAGTACTTC. It encodes CASSINGQGGLGEQYF.